Listed below are T cell receptor beta chains from one sample, sequenced in a study of cytomegalovirus exposure and HLA in healthy donors. Some clones are missing from TCRdb's copy, which holds only in-frame ones; the method was immunoSEQ multiplex PCR. The data show under 150,000 clones, around 80% seen once. The source material was PBMCs. Receptors originate from a male donor in good health and CMV-seronegative. Both conserved end residues are part of each CDR3.

j_call v_call cdr3_aa
TRBJ2-1 TRBV7-2 CASSLGLAGGYSYNEQFF
TRBJ1-5 TRBV15 CATSRVTGAYSNQPQHF
TRBJ2-5 TRBV7-7 CASSLGSPGRGETQYF
TRBJ1-1 TRBV19 CASSIAGQAFF
TRBJ1-1 TRBV7-9 CASSLQGGTEAFF
TRBJ1-5 TRBV28 CASSLSQQGLGHQPQHF
TRBJ2-3 TRBV27 CASRLAGGTDTQYF
TRBJ1-1 TRBV6-1 CASSDGVNTEAFF
TRBJ2-4 TRBV29-1 CSVGGQAGNIQYF
TRBJ1-3 TRBV4-3 CASSQGSRGNGNTIYF
TRBJ2-3 TRBV6-5 CASRLTGGTDTQYF
. TRBV7-8 CASSLGGQVPYEQYF
TRBJ2-5 TRBV5-1 CASSRGTAGETQYF
TRBJ2-4 TRBV20-1 CSVEKNIQYF
TRBJ1-2 TRBV7-6 CASSPAGGAYGYTF
TRBJ1-2 TRBV29-1 CSAGDWGEGYTF
TRBJ1-6 TRBV4-3 CASSQDPGGSAPLHF
TRBJ2-7 TRBV5-6 CASSLFGRTDFYEQYF
TRBJ1-2 TRBV27 CASRGGSSFIYGYTF
TRBJ2-5 TRBV6-5 CASSYSPSGTQYF
TRBJ2-3 TRBV27 CASSLSRFRLAGSTDTQYF
TRBJ2-7 TRBV7-9 CASSDGTSGVSGEQCF
TRBJ2-7 TRBV4-3 CASSQALLPGQGDSYEQYF